This T cell receptor beta chain was profiled in a study of T cell responses to AZD1222 COVID-19 vaccine. V was clipped by 0 bases and J by 2 bases; unmatched bases: 5. The CDR3 consists of 16 residues. Germline V gene data show CDR1 as WNHNN and CDR2 as SYGVQD (reference sequence). The table came from immunoSEQ multiplex PCR; TCRdb's copy has only in-frame clones and leaves some out. Of some 98,000 clones listed, 70% to 90% are singletons. Study results and limitations: Repertoire samples came only from after the peak T cell response. White British people made up most donors, females outnumbered males, and clonal diversity was possibly underestimated. Of spike-specific TCRs, nearly half reportedly target regions left unmutated in variants.

Points on this clone: Its matching antigen is unknown.

V is TRBV10-1 and J is TRBJ2-5; the match to TRBD2 covers 8 bases. The material was peripheral blood, obtained on day 0 of AZD1222 vaccination. This receptor was taken from an adult in good health. CDR3 in DNA: TGCGCCAGCAGTGAGTCGCGGCGGGGGGCTCAAGAGACCCAGTACTTC. Translating gives CASSESRRGAQETQYF.